The 10 T cell receptor beta chains below all came from one sample that was sequenced in a study of shared clonotypes between healthy human individuals. Produced via immunoSEQ multiplex PCR; TCRdb's table is partial and in-frame only. Of about 520,000 clones detected, 60% to 80% appear once; the ten largest clones hold around 13%. Specimen: PBMCs. The receptors come from a woman in her thirties or forties in good health. Some clones in this sample may be carry-over from other donors' samples.

This chain links TRBV5-1 with TRBJ2-5, with D perhaps TRBD2 (5 bases). CDR1 is SGHRS, CDR2 YFSETQ, per germline. V lost 1 base and J lost 5, with 21 bases in between. The CDR3 length is 17 residues. CDR3 in DNA: TGCGCCAGCAGCTTGTCTCCTACGGGATCCGTCAGGGAGACCCAGTACTTC. Its translation is CASSLSPTGSVRETQYF.

The gene calls are TRBV19 and TRBJ2-2; 9 positions agree with TRBD1. With 5 bases clipped from V and 1 base from J, the junction kept 5 bases outside the gene matches. The CDR3 length is 16 residues. Germline CDR1 LNHDA, CDR2 SQIVND (reference sequence). The chain's CDR3 is CASSLSTGGNTGELFF. CDR3 nucleotides: TGTGCCAGTAGTCTTTCGACAGGGGGGAACACCGGGGAGCTGTTTTTT.

The V gene is TRBV30, the J gene TRBJ2-7; the match to TRBD1 covers 9 bases. This CDR3 contains 13 residues. Per the germline V gene, CDR1 is GTSNPN and CDR2 is SVGIG (reference sequence). J gave up 4 bases and V 0 bases, and 1 base lay outside the gene matches. Here the CDR3 reads CAWSVTGGYEQYF. CDR3 nucleotides: TGTGCCTGGAGTGTGACAGGGGGGTACGAGCAGTACTTC.

V gene TRBV9 combines with J gene TRBJ1-3, with 7 nucleotides matching TRBD1. V was clipped by 0 bases and J by 7 bases; unmatched bases: 19. Germline V gene lookup returns CDR1 SGDLS and CDR2 YYNGEE. This CDR3 contains 19 residues. The DNA of the CDR3 is TGTGCCAGCAGCGTAGCGGTGGGGGACAGACAACTTCCCGGGAACACCATATATTTT. It translates to CASSVAVGDRQLPGNTIYF.

The genes are TRBV19 and TRBJ2-5; D could derive from TRBD1 or TRBD2 (6 bases each). V lost 2 bases, J lost 5 bases, and 12 bases lay in between. CDR1 and CDR2 (germline): LNHDA, SQIVND (reference sequence). CDR3 length equals 14 residues. The CDR3 DNA is TGTGCCAGTAGTATAAGACTAGGGGGGGAGACCCAGTACTTC. Protein sequence: CASSIRLGGETQYF.

Written as DNA, the CDR3 is TGTGCCAGCAGCTTAGAGGCGGACCAGCCCCAGCATTTT. Its translation: CASSLEADQPQHF. The rearrangement links TRBV7-9 to TRBJ1-5, with no clear D. The ends were cut back, 1 base at V and 7 bases at J, with 8 bases in the middle. Germline V CDR1 and CDR2: SEHNR, FQNEAQ (reference sequence). The CDR3 covers 13 residues.

This clone was counted only a few times. The chain recombines TRBV7-2 with TRBJ2-7, with D tentatively TRBD2 (5 bases). The CDR3 spans 13 residues. The germline gives CDR1 SGHTA, CDR2 FQGNSA. V lost 0 bases and J lost 3, with 6 bases in between. CDR3 DNA sequence: TGTGCCAGCAGCTTAGCCCGGGACTACGAGCAGTACTTC. Its protein is CASSLARDYEQYF. Filled out from reference TRBV7-2 and TRBJ2-7, the complete variable domain reads GAGVSQSPSNKVTEKGKDVELRCDPISGHTALYWYRQSLGQGLEFLIYFQGNSAPDKSGLPSDRFSAERTGGSVSTLTIQRTQQEDSAVYLCASSLARDYEQYFGPGTRLTVT.

The chain recombines TRBV19 with TRBJ1-2; D remains unclear. Trimming took off 3 bases at V and 6 bases at J, with 20 bases between the two ends. The CDR3 is 16 residues long. Germline assignment: CDR1 LNHDA and CDR2 SQIVND (reference sequence). CDR3 region: CASSITSGPQRDGYTF. Here the CDR3 DNA reads TGTGCCAGTAGTATTACCTCCGGGCCACAAAGGGATGGCTACACCTTC.

With regard to this clone: This is likely a read error, given that the CDR3 carries no conserved phenylalanine or tryptophan at its end. The V call is TRBV7-9, the J call TRBJ2-6; no reliable D call. V was trimmed by 1 base and J by 1 base, leaving 8 bases between them. The germline CDR1 and CDR2 sequences are SEHNR and FQNEAQ (reference sequence). There are 16 residues in the CDR3. Written as DNA, the CDR3 is TGTGCCAGCAGCTTAGGCTTGGGGTCTGGGGCCAACGTCCTGACTTTA. This translates into CASSLGLGSGANVLTL.

On this clone: Other DNA sequences in the same sample also yield this CDR3. This chain joins TRBV18 and TRBJ2-5; D gene uncertain. CDR1 is KGHSH and CDR2 is LQKENI in the germline V gene. CDR3 size: 12 residues. Trimming left V 6 bases short and J 0 bases short, with 5 bases between. CDR3 sequence: CASSRNQETQYF. As DNA, the CDR3 is TGTGCCAGCTCCAGAAACCAAGAGACCCAGTACTTC.